Sequencing of this TCR beta chain was carried out in a study of blood T cell repertoires in COVID-19. Study context: The cDNA or gDNA used as material had been derived from T cells, B-cell-depleted T cells, or PBMCs.

This CDR3 is built from 11 residues. CDR1 is SEHNR and CDR2 is FQNEAQ in the germline V gene (reference sequence). Deletions cut 6 bases from V and 13 bases from J, with 15 bases between. Per the study methods: The assay estimated nucleated cells by amplifying reference gene primers. Libraries were prepared by immunoSEQ multiplex PCR; TCRdb keeps only in-frame clonotypes and omits some of them. That table gives V, J and clone size, and the DNA gave D and trimming. The data show about 370,000 clones, more than 70% seen once. The specimen was peripheral blood. The V call is TRBV7-9, the J call TRBJ1-2; no definite D call. The clonotype originates from a woman aged 25 to 45 with COVID-19, enrolled during active disease. The CDR3 loop is CASSLPLAGTF. DNA for the CDR3: TGTGCCAGCAGTCTCCCCCTGGCGGGCACCTTC.